The 3 T cell receptor beta chains below were found in one sample sequenced in a study of PD-L1 blockade in urothelial cancer. Time point reported: pretreatment peripheral blood. Clones were read by immunoSEQ multiplex PCR, and TCRdb kept only the in-frame ones, dropping some. The sample lists some 89,000 clones, about 83% seen once, with approximately 14% in the top ten. This specimen was PBMCs, taken around atezolizumab (anti-PD-L1) treatment. The receptors were sampled from a man aged 60-69 years with urothelial cancer.

The chain recombines TRBV5-1 with TRBJ1-1, with D perhaps TRBD1 (6 bases). The CDR3 loop spans 16 amino acids. V was clipped by 1 base and J by 1 base, with 14 bases between them. The germline CDR1 and CDR2 sequences are SGHRS and YFSETQ. CDR3 bases: TGCGCCAGCAGCTTGATCATAGGACAGCCGAACACTGAAGCTTTCTTT. It specifies CASSLIIGQPNTEAFF.

The CDR3 sequence: CASSDRLAGVGEQYF. The CDR3 DNA reads TGTGCCAGCAGCGACAGACTAGCGGGAGTTGGCGAGCAGTACTTC. The chain is built from TRBV7-9 and TRBJ2-7, with 12 bases aligning to TRBD2. The CDR3 length is 15 residues. From germline, CDR1 is SEHNR and CDR2 FQNEAQ (reference sequence). V shed 5 bases and J 6 bases; nucleotides not matched to a gene: 8.

This clone was seen once. J is TRBJ2-1 and V is TRBV5-1, with 11 bases that match TRBD2. Losses at the gene ends were 4 bases for V and 5 bases for J; bases not matched to a gene: 5. The germline V gene encodes CDR1 SGHRS and CDR2 YFSETQ. The CDR3 sequence is 15 residues long. For the CDR3, the DNA is TGCGCCAGCAGCCTCACGGGACTAGCGGACAATGAGCAGTTCTTC. It yields the protein CASSLTGLADNEQFF.